Each of the 14 T cell receptor beta chains below was sequenced from the same sample in a study of T-cell memory formation after mild COVID-19. From the 5' RACE reads, TCRdb called clonotypes with MiXCR, one entry per CDR3 protein. The sample shows roughly 280,000 distinct CDR3 sequences, around 8% of them seen only once. The specimen was PBMCs or a T cell subset sorted from them (not recorded which). The receptors here all came from a man aged 18 to 35 who had mild COVID-19 (a few samples of this study predate the infection). Cell type and time point are not known.

This clonotype was recorded many times. V gene TRBV18 combines with J gene TRBJ2-1; D unresolved. The CDR3 is 14 residues long. Germline values: CDR1 KGHSH, CDR2 LQKENI. The V end was cut by 1 base, the J end by 7 bases, with 11 bases between. The CDR3 reads CASSPQTTGNEQFF. The CDR3 DNA reads TGTGCCAGCTCACCACAGACGACGGGTAATGAGCAGTTCTTC.

V and J are TRBV19 and TRBJ1-5, with D possibly matching TRBD1 (5 bases). The germline CDR1 and CDR2 sequences are LNHDA and SQIVND (reference sequence). V was shortened by 5 bases and J by 9 bases, with 17 bases between the two germline ends. The CDR3 length is 14 residues. This chain's CDR3 is CASSPGTVGWPQHF. CDR3 bases: TGTGCCAGTAGTCCAGGGACGGTAGGTTGGCCCCAGCATTTT.

The V gene is TRBV28, the J gene TRBJ1-6; D ambiguous. CDR3 length: 16 amino acids. Germline V gives CDR1 MDHEN, CDR2 SYDVKM. V lost 2 bases, J lost 0 bases, and 8 bases lay in between. The DNA for the CDR3 is TGTGCCAGCAGTTTAGGGGTCCGCTCCTATAATTCACCCCTCCACTTT. Translation: CASSLGVRSYNSPLHF.

Many counts were recorded for this clonotype. The rearrangement joins TRBV6-6 to TRBJ2-1, with 14 bases that match TRBD2. From germline, CDR1 is MNHNY and CDR2 SVGAGI (reference sequence). There are 17 residues in the CDR3. The V and J ends lost 0 bases and 3 bases, in that order; junction bases with no gene match: 1. The DNA of the CDR3 is TGTGCCAGCAGTTACTCGGGACTAGCGGGGGTCTACAATGAGCAGTTCTTC. Protein product: CASSYSGLAGVYNEQFF.

A few counts support this clonotype. This rearrangement joins TRBV10-3 to TRBJ2-3; a weak D match, TRBD2 (6 bases). This CDR3 is built from 15 residues. Germline V gene lookup returns CDR1 ENHRY and CDR2 SYGVKD. V was shortened by 0 bases and J by 4 bases, with 11 bases between the two germline ends. This CDR3 reads CAISESGGEADTQYF. The CDR3 DNA follows: TGTGCCATCAGTGAGTCAGGCGGGGAGGCAGATACGCAGTATTTT.

The V gene is TRBV7-9, the J gene TRBJ1-1; D is unresolved. Germline CDR1 reads SEHNR; CDR2 reads FQNEAQ (reference sequence). Trimming took 2 bases from V and 0 from J, leaving 10 bases between them. The CDR3 length is 15 residues. In DNA form, the CDR3 reads TGTGCCAGCAGCTTATTATCCACGATGAACACTGAAGCTTTCTTT. Protein sequence: CASSLLSTMNTEAFF.

This clonotype was seen many times. CDR3 bases: TGTGCCACGGCAGGGGGCACCGGGGAGCTGTTTTTT. The encoded protein is CATAGGTGELFF. The chain carries TRBV10-3 and TRBJ2-2, with 7 positions matching TRBD1. This CDR3 contains 12 residues. The germline V gene has CDR1 ENHRY and CDR2 SYGVKD. J was trimmed by 4 bases and V by 10 bases; bases with no gene match: 3.

The genes are TRBV9 and TRBJ1-6, with 7 bases identical to TRBD1. The V gene end was trimmed by 4 bases and the J gene end by 6 bases; junction bases not matched to a gene: 10. The CDR3 is 16 amino acids. Germline values: CDR1 SGDLS, CDR2 YYNGEE. This CDR3 reads CASSKEGSGGNSPLHF. CDR3 nucleotide sequence: TGTGCCAGCAGCAAAGAGGGATCAGGGGGTAATTCACCCCTCCACTTT.

The table lists this clonotype with a few counts. The chain joins TRBV4-2 to TRBJ2-7; the D gene is possibly TRBD2 (6 bases). Germline CDR1 is LGHNA and CDR2 is YNFKEQ. This CDR3 comprises 15 residues. The germline V and J ends were trimmed by 2 bases and 3 bases, with 14 bases remaining between them. CDR3 nucleotides: TGTGCCAGCAGCCAATACCCAACCGGGAGCTACGAGCAGTACTTC. Translating it yields CASSQYPTGSYEQYF.

This chain connects TRBV10-3 to TRBJ2-1; weak D call: TRBD2 (5 bases). Looked up from germline, CDR1 is ENHRY and CDR2 is SYGVKD. Trimming removed 3 bases from V and 8 bases from J, with 8 bases in between. The CDR3 totals 12 residues. Here the CDR3 reads CAISEAAHEQFF. The CDR3 DNA is TGTGCCATCAGTGAAGCGGCACATGAGCAGTTCTTC.

The V and J genes are TRBV5-6 and TRBJ2-2, with a tentative D call TRBD1 (6 bases). CDR3 length: 14 amino acids. V lost 0 bases and J lost 6, with 9 bases in between. Germline CDR1 reads SGHDT; CDR2 reads YYEEEE. DNA for the CDR3: TGTGCCAGCAGCTTGGAGTGGACAGCCGGGGAGCTGTTTTTT. Protein sequence: CASSLEWTAGELFF. Based on the CDR3 plus reference TRBV5-6 and TRBJ2-2, the full variable domain is DAGVTQSPTHLIKTRGQQVTLRCSPKSGHDTVSWYQQALGQGPQFIFQYYEEEERQRGNFPDRFSGHQFPNYSSELNVNALLLGDSALYLCASSLEWTAGELFFGEGSRLTVL.

The chain has TRBV5-1 and TRBJ1-6; D gene uncertain. The CDR3 extends over 15 amino acids. V was trimmed by 0 bases and J by 9 bases, leaving 13 bases between them. Germline CDR1 and CDR2: SGHRS and YFSETQ. CDR3 amino acids: CASSLVGSWGSPLHF. In DNA, the CDR3 is TGCGCCAGCAGCTTGGTGGGGTCGTGGGGTTCACCCCTCCACTTT.

This clonotype showed up just a few times. The chain uses TRBV6-5 and TRBJ1-2, with a weak D call TRBD1 (6 bases). The germline V gene has CDR1 MNHEY and CDR2 SVGAGI. Trimming cost V 7 bases and J 8 bases, with 17 bases left between them. The CDR3 consists of 13 residues. The CDR3, as DNA: TGTGCCAGCATCGATCCCAGGGGACGGGGCTACACCTTC. Translation gives CASIDPRGRGYTF.

This clonotype was observed at least ten times. This sequence joins TRBV7-7 and TRBJ2-1, with 9 bases identical to TRBD2. CDR1 and CDR2 from the germline V gene are SSHAT and FNYEAQ (reference sequence). This CDR3 has 18 residues. Unmatched junction bases numbered 18, after V lost 6 bases and J lost 6 bases. The CDR3 here is CASSPYGTSSYFFNEQFF. The CDR3 DNA sequence: TGTGCCAGCAGTCCTTATGGGACTAGCTCGTACTTCTTCAATGAGCAGTTCTTC.